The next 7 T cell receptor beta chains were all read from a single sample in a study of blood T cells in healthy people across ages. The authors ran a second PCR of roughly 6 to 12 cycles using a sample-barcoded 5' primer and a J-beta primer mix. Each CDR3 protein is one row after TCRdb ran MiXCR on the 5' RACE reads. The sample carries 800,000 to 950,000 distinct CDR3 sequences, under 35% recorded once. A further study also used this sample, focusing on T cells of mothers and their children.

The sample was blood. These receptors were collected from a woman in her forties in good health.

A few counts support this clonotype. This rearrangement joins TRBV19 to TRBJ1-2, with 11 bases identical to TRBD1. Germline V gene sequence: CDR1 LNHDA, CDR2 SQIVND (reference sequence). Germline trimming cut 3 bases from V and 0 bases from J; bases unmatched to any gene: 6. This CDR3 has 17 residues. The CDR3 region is CASSMGTGGPANYGYTF. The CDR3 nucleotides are TGTGCCAGTAGTATGGGGACAGGGGGACCAGCTAACTATGGCTACACCTTC.

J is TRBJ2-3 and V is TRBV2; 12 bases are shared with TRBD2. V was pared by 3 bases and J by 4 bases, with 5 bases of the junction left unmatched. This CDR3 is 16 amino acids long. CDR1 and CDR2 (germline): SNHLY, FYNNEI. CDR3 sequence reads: CASSDGLAGWADTQYF. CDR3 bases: TGTGCCAGCAGTGACGGACTAGCGGGGTGGGCAGATACGCAGTATTTT.

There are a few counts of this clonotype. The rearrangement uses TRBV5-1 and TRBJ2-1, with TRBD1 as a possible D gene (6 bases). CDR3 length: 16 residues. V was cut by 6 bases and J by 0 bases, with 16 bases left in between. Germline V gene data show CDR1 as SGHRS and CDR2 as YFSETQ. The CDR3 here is CASTLSTGVSYNEQFF. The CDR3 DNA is TGCGCCAGCACCCTTTCGACAGGCGTCTCCTACAATGAGCAGTTCTTC.

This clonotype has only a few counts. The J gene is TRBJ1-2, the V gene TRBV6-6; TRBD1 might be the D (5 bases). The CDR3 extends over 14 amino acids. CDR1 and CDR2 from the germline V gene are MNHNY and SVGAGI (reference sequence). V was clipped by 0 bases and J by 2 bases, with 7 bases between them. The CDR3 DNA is TGTGCCAGCAGTTACTCGGACACCAACTATGGCTACACCTTC. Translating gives CASSYSDTNYGYTF.

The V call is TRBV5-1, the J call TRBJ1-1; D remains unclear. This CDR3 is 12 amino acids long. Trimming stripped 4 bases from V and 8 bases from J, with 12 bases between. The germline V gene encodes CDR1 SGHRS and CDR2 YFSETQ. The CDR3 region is CASSLSEQEAFF. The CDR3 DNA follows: TGCGCCAGCAGCCTTTCGGAGCAGGAAGCTTTCTTT.

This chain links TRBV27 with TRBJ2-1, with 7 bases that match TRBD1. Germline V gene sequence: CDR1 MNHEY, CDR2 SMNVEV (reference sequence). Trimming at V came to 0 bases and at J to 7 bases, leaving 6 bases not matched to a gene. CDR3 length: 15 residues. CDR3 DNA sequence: TGTGCCAGCAGTTTATCCTGGCAGGGGGTTAATGAGCAGTTCTTC. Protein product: CASSLSWQGVNEQFF.

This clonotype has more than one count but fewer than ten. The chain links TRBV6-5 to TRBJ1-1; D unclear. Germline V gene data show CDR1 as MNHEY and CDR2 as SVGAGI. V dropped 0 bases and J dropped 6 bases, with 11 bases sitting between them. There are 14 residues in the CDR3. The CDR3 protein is CASSYSRAHSEAFF. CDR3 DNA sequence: TGTGCCAGCAGTTACTCCCGGGCACACTCTGAAGCTTTCTTT.